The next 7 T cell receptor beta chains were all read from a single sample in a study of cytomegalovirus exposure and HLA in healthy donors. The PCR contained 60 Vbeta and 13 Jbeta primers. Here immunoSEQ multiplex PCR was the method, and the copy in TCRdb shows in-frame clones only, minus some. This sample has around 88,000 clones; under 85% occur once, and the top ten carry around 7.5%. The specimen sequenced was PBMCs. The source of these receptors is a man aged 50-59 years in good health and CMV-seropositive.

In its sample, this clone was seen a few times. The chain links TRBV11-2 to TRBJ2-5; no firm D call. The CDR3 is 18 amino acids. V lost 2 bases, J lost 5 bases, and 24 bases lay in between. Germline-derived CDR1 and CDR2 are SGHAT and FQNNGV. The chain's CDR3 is CASSLRFQAPESKETQYF. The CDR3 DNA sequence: TGTGCCAGCAGCTTACGATTCCAGGCCCCAGAGAGCAAGGAGACCCAGTACTTC.

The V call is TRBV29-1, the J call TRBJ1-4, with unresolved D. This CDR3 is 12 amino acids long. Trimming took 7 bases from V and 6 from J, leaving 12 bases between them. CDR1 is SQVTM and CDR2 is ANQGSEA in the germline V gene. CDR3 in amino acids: CSAVKQDEKLFF. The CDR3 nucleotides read TGCAGCGCCGTTAAGCAGGATGAAAAACTGTTTTTT.

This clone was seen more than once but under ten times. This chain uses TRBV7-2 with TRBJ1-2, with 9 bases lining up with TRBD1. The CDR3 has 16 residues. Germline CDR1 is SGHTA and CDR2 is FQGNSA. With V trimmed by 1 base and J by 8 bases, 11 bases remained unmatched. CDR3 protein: CASSLEVWDRAGGYTF. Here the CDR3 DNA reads TGTGCCAGCAGCTTAGAGGTTTGGGACAGGGCAGGCGGCTACACCTTC.

The CDR3 is CAISGRGGTETQYF. CDR3 in DNA: TGTGCCATCAGTGGGCGGGGGGGAACCGAGACCCAGTACTTC. The V gene is TRBV10-3, the J gene TRBJ2-5, with TRBD2 matching 9 bases. CDR1 is ENHRY and CDR2 is SYGVKD in the germline V gene. The CDR3 is made up of 14 amino acids. Trimming at V came to 4 bases and at J to 5 bases, leaving 5 bases not matched to a gene.

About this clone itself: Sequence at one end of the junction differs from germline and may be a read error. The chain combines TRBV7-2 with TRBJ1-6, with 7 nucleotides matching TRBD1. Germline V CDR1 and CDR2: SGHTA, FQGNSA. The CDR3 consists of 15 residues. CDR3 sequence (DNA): TGTGCCAGCAGCTTAGGAGGCAGGGGGAGCTCACCCCTCAACTTT. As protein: CASSLGGRGSSPLNF.

The DNA for the CDR3 is TGTGCCAGCAGTGAAGGTTGGCAGGGGGGTTTGTCCCAGCATTTT. Its protein product is CASSEGWQGGLSQHF. This rearrangement joins TRBV2 to TRBJ1-5; 7 positions agree with TRBD1. V shed 1 base, J shed 11 bases, and the junction held 11 bases outside the gene matches. Germline CDR1 SNHLY, CDR2 FYNNEI. This CDR3 is 15 amino acids long.

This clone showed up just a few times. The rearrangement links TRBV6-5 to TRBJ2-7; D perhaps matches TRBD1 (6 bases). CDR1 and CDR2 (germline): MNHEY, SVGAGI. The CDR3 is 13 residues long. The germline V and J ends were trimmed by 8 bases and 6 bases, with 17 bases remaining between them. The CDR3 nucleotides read TGTGCCAGCGCTCGTTACCAAGGGGGCGAGCAGTACTTC. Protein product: CASARYQGGEQYF.